Below are 27 T cell receptor beta chains sequenced from a single sample in a study of OX40 agonist ivuxolimab in advanced cancers. Here immunoSEQ multiplex PCR was the method, and the copy in TCRdb shows in-frame clones only, minus some. This sample yields almost 80,000 clones, of which about 83% are seen a single time; around a quarter belongs to the top ten. The material sequenced was CD4+ or CD8+ T cells sorted from blood, taken in a trial of the OX40 agonist ivuxolimab. Receptor source: an adult with an advanced solid tumor such as melanoma, head and neck, liver or kidney cancer.

The chain employs TRBV19 and TRBJ2-2; D possibly corresponds to TRBD1 (6 bases). CDR3 length equals 14 residues. Per germline, CDR1 LNHDA and CDR2 SQIVND (reference sequence). V dropped 5 bases and J dropped 6 bases, with 13 bases sitting between them. DNA for the CDR3: TGTGCCAGTAGTTCCTTAGGGGGTGCCGGGGAGCTGTTTTTT. Encoded protein: CASSSLGGAGELFF.

This clone appeared a single time. This chain links TRBV7-2 with TRBJ2-1; 9 nucleotides match TRBD2. The germline CDR1 and CDR2 sequences are SGHTA and FQGNSA. CDR3 length equals 15 residues. The ends lost 3 bases at V and 6 bases at J; junction bases unmatched: 6. CDR3 protein: CASSFGLAGTNEQFF. Here the CDR3 DNA reads TGTGCCAGCAGCTTCGGGCTAGCGGGGACCAATGAGCAGTTCTTC.

V and J are TRBV2 and TRBJ1-5; no reliable D call. Per the germline V gene, CDR1 is SNHLY and CDR2 is FYNNEI. This CDR3 comprises 14 residues. V lost 3 bases and J lost 7, with 13 bases in between. This CDR3 is CASSESIGRQPQHF. In DNA, the CDR3 is TGTGCCAGCAGTGAGTCGATAGGCAGGCAGCCCCAGCATTTT. The variable domain in full, completed from reference TRBV2 and TRBJ1-5, reads EPEVTQTPSHQVTQMGQEVILRCVPISNHLYFYWYRQILGQKVEFLVSFYNNEISEKSEIFDDQFSVERPDGSNFTLKIRSTKLEDSAMYFCASSESIGRQPQHFGDGTRLSIL.

This chain uses TRBV5-4 with TRBJ2-3; no reliable D call. The CDR3 is 15 residues long. Germline-derived CDR1 and CDR2 are SGHNT and YYREEE (reference sequence). V gave up 1 base and J gave up 0 bases, with 9 bases separating them. The CDR3 region is CASSLSVGSTDTQYF. The CDR3 DNA reads TGTGCCAGCAGCTTGTCCGTCGGGAGCACAGATACGCAGTATTTT.

This chain connects TRBV27 to TRBJ2-6; D is uncertain. This CDR3 spans 17 amino acids. V dropped 1 base and J dropped 0 bases, with 10 bases sitting between them. The germline V gene has CDR1 MNHEY and CDR2 SMNVEV (reference sequence). The CDR3 bases are TGTGCCAGCAGTTTATACAGTTTTTACTCTGGGGCCAACGTCCTGACTTTC. Translation: CASSLYSFYSGANVLTF.

In this sample, this clone turned up a few times. This sequence joins TRBV7-6 and TRBJ2-1; D is ambiguous. The V end was cut by 6 bases, the J end by 7 bases, with 10 bases between. This CDR3 comprises 12 residues. Germline V gene sequence: CDR1 SGHVS, CDR2 FNYEAQ. This CDR3 reads CASSLDWNEQFF. The CDR3 nucleotides are TGTGCCAGCAGTCTAGACTGGAATGAGCAGTTCTTC.

The CDR3 DNA is TGCGCCAGCAGCTTGGATGGGGAGAGGTATGGCTACACCTTC. Translating gives CASSLDGERYGYTF. The chain is built from TRBV5-1 and TRBJ1-2; the D is unclear. CDR1 and CDR2 (germline): SGHRS, YFSETQ. The CDR3 extends over 14 amino acids. Trimming removed 0 bases from V and 5 bases from J, with 11 bases in between.

This chain joins TRBV6-1 and TRBJ2-1; 13 nucleotides align to TRBD2. Germline values: CDR1 MNHNS, CDR2 SASEGT. The CDR3 loop spans 15 amino acids. J was trimmed by 14 bases and V by 5 bases; bases with no gene match: 12. DNA for the CDR3: TGTGCCAGCAGTCCAGGACTAGCGGGAGAGTCCCGGAAGTTCTTC. It encodes CASSPGLAGESRKFF.

The CDR3 here is CASSWADRGQAFF. CDR3 nucleotide sequence: TGTGCCAGCAGCTGGGCCGACAGGGGGCAAGCTTTCTTT. The J gene is TRBJ1-1, the V gene TRBV7-6, with 10 bases that match TRBD1. Germline lookup yields CDR1 SGHVS and CDR2 FNYEAQ. The J segment lost 9 bases and the V segment lost 4 bases, leaving 5 bases of the junction unmatched. The CDR3 covers 13 residues.

The rearrangement uses TRBV28 and TRBJ2-1, with D unresolved. The CDR3 is 12 amino acids. V lost 6 bases, J lost 15 bases, and 18 bases lay in between. The V gene's germline CDR1 is MDHEN and CDR2 SYDVKM. The CDR3 region is CASSPTPPVPFF. The CDR3 DNA follows: TGTGCCAGCAGCCCGACTCCCCCGGTGCCGTTCTTC.

V and J are TRBV11-2 and TRBJ2-7; D may match TRBD1 or TRBD2 (6 bases each). This CDR3 is built from 16 residues. With 3 bases removed from V and 4 bases from J, the gap between germline ends came to 19 bases. Germline CDR1 SGHAT, CDR2 FQNNGV. The CDR3 nucleotides read TGTGCCAGCAGCTTCTCCCTTGGGGGGCCGGCTTACGAGCAGTACTTC. Its protein is CASSFSLGGPAYEQYF.

The genes are TRBV4-1 and TRBJ1-6; perhaps TRBD1 as D (5 bases). Between the trimmed V and J ends, which lost 0 bases and 9 bases, there was a span of 15 bases. Germline V gene sequence: CDR1 MGHRA, CDR2 YSYEKL. The CDR3 extends over 16 amino acids. The CDR3 protein is CASSQEGVLSRSPLHF. CDR3 DNA: TGCGCCAGCAGCCAAGAAGGGGTCCTTTCCCGTTCACCCCTCCACTTT.

This rearrangement joins TRBV19 to TRBJ1-2; 7 bases are shared with TRBD1. This CDR3 contains 12 residues. V trimming: 5 bases; J trimming: 8 bases; junction bases outside the gene matches: 5. The germline V gene encodes CDR1 LNHDA and CDR2 SQIVND (reference sequence). The CDR3 sequence: CASSDRVYGYTF. The CDR3 DNA reads TGTGCCAGTAGTGACAGGGTCTACGGCTACACCTTC. Together with reference TRBV19 and TRBJ1-2, the CDR3 gives the full variable domain: DGGITQSPKYLFRKEGQNVTLSCEQNLNHDAMYWYRQDPGQGLRLIYYSQIVNDFQKGDIAEGYSVSREKKESFPLTVTSAQKNPTAFYLCASSDRVYGYTFGSGTRLTVV.

With respect to this clone: Other DNA variants within this sample encode the same CDR3. J is TRBJ1-5 and V is TRBV19; D remains unclear. Germline-derived CDR1 and CDR2 are LNHDA and SQIVND (reference sequence). This CDR3 is built from 13 residues. Trimming pared 1 base from V and 5 bases from J, leaving 6 bases between. DNA of the CDR3: TGTGCCAGTAGTATAGGTAGAGATCAGCCCCAGCATTTT. It codes for CASSIGRDQPQHF.

The rearrangement links TRBV5-1 to TRBJ2-1, with TRBD2 identical over 13 bases. The CDR3 extends over 17 amino acids. J lost 8 bases, V lost 3 bases, and 11 bases had no gene match. Germline CDR1 and CDR2: SGHRS and YFSETQ. Here the CDR3 DNA reads TGCGCCAGCAGCTCCGGGACTAGCGGGAAAGGTCGCTATGAGCAGTTCTTC. Amino acids: CASSSGTSGKGRYEQFF.

In the case of this clone: Other nucleotide sequences in the sample specify the same CDR3. The gene calls are TRBV27 and TRBJ2-5; maybe TRBD2 (6 bases). V gave up 4 bases and J gave up 2 bases, with 11 bases separating them. The CDR3 covers 14 residues. Germline CDR1 is MNHEY and CDR2 is SMNVEV (reference sequence). CDR3 in DNA: TGTGCCAGCAGTTCTAGGGGAGGTCAAGAGACCCAGTACTTC. As protein: CASSSRGGQETQYF.

In DNA form, the CDR3 reads TGTGCCAGCAGCTTGGGTTTTAGTAATTCACCCCTCCACTTT. As protein: CASSLGFSNSPLHF. The V call is TRBV5-4, the J call TRBJ1-6, with D uncertain. Germline V gives CDR1 SGHNT, CDR2 YYREEE (reference sequence). V lost 0 bases, J lost 6 bases, and 7 bases lay in between. The CDR3 runs 14 residues.

This chain connects TRBV5-1 to TRBJ1-1; 12 nucleotides agree with TRBD1. CDR3 size: 17 residues. The V and J ends lost 3 bases and 6 bases, in that order; junction bases with no gene match: 12. The V gene's germline CDR1 is SGHRS and CDR2 YFSETQ. As DNA, the CDR3 is TGCGCCAGCAGCTCGAAAACCGGGACAGGGGGCCGAGCTGAAGCTTTCTTT. Translating gives CASSSKTGTGGRAEAFF.

The rearrangement uses TRBV29-1 and TRBJ2-1; 16 bases match TRBD2. The trim removed 7 bases at V and 7 bases at J, leaving 7 bases unmatched. The germline gives CDR1 SQVTM, CDR2 ANQGSEA. The CDR3 extends over 15 amino acids. The CDR3 DNA sequence: TGCAGCGCAGGGACTAGCGGGGGGGCCTGGAATGAGCAGTTCTTC. Amino acids: CSAGTSGGAWNEQFF.

This chain's CDR3 is CASSFLDRGGESEQFF. In DNA form, the CDR3 reads TGTGCCAGCAGTTTCTTAGACAGGGGCGGTGAGAGTGAGCAGTTCTTC. This rearrangement joins TRBV2 to TRBJ2-1, with 8 bases lining up with TRBD1. CDR1 SNHLY and CDR2 FYNNEI come from the germline V gene. This CDR3 is built from 16 residues. V was clipped by 5 bases and J by 9 bases; unmatched bases: 15. Complete variable domain (other parts from reference TRBV2 and TRBJ2-1): EPEVTQTPSHQVTQMGQEVILRCVPISNHLYFYWYRQILGQKVEFLVSFYNNEISEKSEIFDDQFSVERPDGSNFTLKIRSTKLEDSAMYFCASSFLDRGGESEQFFGPGTRLTVL.

This sequence joins TRBV11-3 and TRBJ2-3, with TRBD1 identical over 8 bases. Germline CDR1 and CDR2: SGHNT and YENEEA. This CDR3 spans 16 amino acids. V lost 5 bases and J lost 4; bases outside the gene matches: 11. Written as DNA, the CDR3 is TGTGCCAGCAGCCTTCGGACAGGGTATATCGCAGATACGCAGTATTTT. Protein: CASSLRTGYIADTQYF.

The chain joins TRBV5-1 to TRBJ2-7; 8 positions match TRBD2. V trimming: 4 bases; J trimming: 0 bases; junction bases outside the gene matches: 3. Per the germline V gene, CDR1 is SGHRS and CDR2 is YFSETQ. This CDR3 is built from 14 residues. The CDR3 protein is CASSPGGVSYEQYF. CDR3 nucleotide sequence: TGCGCCAGCAGCCCGGGGGGGGTCTCCTACGAGCAGTACTTC.

This sequence joins TRBV10-1 and TRBJ2-1, with TRBD2 matching 10 bases. CDR3 length equals 17 residues. Per germline, CDR1 WNHNN and CDR2 SYGVQD (reference sequence). J gave up 4 bases and V 0 bases, and 6 bases lay outside the gene matches. Here the CDR3 reads CASSESTPSGSYNEQFF. The CDR3 region has the DNA TGCGCCAGCAGTGAGTCGACCCCTAGCGGGAGTTACAATGAGCAGTTCTTC.

V and J are TRBV7-2 and TRBJ2-2; the match to TRBD2 covers 7 bases. Trimming at V came to 2 bases and at J to 6 bases, leaving 6 bases not matched to a gene. The CDR3 is 15 residues long. The germline V gene encodes CDR1 SGHTA and CDR2 FQGNSA. DNA of the CDR3: TGTGCCAGCAGCTTAAGCGGGGCAGAGGCCGGGGAGCTGTTTTTT. Residues: CASSLSGAEAGELFF. Combining the CDR3 with reference TRBV7-2 and TRBJ2-2 gives the whole variable domain GAGVSQSPSNKVTEKGKDVELRCDPISGHTALYWYRQSLGQGLEFLIYFQGNSAPDKSGLPSDRFSAERTGGSVSTLTIQRTQQEDSAVYLCASSLSGAEAGELFFGEGSRLTVL.

This clone was seen only a few times. The chain joins TRBV7-8 to TRBJ1-2; 7 nucleotides line up with TRBD1. Looked up from germline, CDR1 is SGHVS and CDR2 is FQNEAQ. V lost 2 bases, J lost 4 bases, and 13 bases stayed unmatched. This CDR3 has 17 amino acids. The CDR3 region is CASSLRAGGASLYGYTF. The CDR3 DNA reads as TGTGCCAGCAGCTTAAGGGCAGGGGGAGCCTCCCTCTATGGCTACACCTTC.

The V gene is TRBV27, the J gene TRBJ2-7; TRBD1 matches at 7 bases. The length of the CDR3 is 16 residues. The V and J ends lost 5 bases and 5 bases, in that order; junction bases with no gene match: 15. Germline CDR1 is MNHEY and CDR2 is SMNVEV (reference sequence). CDR3 amino acids: CASSQPRQGSRNEQYF. The DNA for the CDR3 is TGTGCCAGCAGTCAACCAAGACAGGGCTCCCGGAACGAGCAGTACTTC.

This clone has just a few counts. The chain is built from TRBV5-4 and TRBJ2-1; weak D call: TRBD2 (5 bases). Germline loops: CDR1 SGHNT, CDR2 YYREEE (reference sequence). The length of the CDR3 is 14 residues. V lost 4 bases and J lost 9, with 17 bases in between. The CDR3 DNA sequence: TGTGCCAGCAGCGGGCCCCGGGGAAGCGGTGAGCAGTTCTTC. Its protein is CASSGPRGSGEQFF.